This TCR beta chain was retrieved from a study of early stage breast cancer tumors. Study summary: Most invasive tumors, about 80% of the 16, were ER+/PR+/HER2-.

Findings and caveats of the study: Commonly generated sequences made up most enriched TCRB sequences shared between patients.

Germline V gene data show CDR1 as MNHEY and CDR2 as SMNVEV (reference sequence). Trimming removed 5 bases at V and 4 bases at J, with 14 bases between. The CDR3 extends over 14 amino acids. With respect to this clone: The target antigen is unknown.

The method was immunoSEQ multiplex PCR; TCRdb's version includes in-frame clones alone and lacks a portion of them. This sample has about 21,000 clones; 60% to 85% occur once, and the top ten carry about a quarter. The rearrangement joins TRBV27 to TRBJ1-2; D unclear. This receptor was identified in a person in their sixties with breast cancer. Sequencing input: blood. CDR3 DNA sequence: TGTGCCAGCAGTCCGAGTAGGCGGGGCTATGGCTACACCTTC. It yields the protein CASSPSRRGYGYTF.